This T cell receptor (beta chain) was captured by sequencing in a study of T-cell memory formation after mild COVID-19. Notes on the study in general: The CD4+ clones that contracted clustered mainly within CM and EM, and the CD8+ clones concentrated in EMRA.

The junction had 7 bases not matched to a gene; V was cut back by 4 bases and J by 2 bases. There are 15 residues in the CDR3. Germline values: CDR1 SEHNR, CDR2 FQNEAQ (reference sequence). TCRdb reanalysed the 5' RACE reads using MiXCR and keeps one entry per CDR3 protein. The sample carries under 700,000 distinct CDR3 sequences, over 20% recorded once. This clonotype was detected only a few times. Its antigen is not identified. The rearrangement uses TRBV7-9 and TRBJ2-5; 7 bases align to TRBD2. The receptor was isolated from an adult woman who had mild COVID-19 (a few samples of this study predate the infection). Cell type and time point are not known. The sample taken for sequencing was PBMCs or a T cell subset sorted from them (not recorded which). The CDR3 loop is CASSSSGPIQETQYF. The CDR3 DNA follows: TGTGCCAGCAGCTCTAGCGGACCAATACAAGAGACCCAGTACTTC. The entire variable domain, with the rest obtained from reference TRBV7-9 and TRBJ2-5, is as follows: DTGVSQNPRHKITKRGQNVTFRCDPISEHNRLYWYRQTLGQGPEFLTYFQNEAQLEKSRLLSDRFSAERPKGSFSTLEIQRTEQGDSAMYLCASSSSGPIQETQYFGPGTRLLVL.